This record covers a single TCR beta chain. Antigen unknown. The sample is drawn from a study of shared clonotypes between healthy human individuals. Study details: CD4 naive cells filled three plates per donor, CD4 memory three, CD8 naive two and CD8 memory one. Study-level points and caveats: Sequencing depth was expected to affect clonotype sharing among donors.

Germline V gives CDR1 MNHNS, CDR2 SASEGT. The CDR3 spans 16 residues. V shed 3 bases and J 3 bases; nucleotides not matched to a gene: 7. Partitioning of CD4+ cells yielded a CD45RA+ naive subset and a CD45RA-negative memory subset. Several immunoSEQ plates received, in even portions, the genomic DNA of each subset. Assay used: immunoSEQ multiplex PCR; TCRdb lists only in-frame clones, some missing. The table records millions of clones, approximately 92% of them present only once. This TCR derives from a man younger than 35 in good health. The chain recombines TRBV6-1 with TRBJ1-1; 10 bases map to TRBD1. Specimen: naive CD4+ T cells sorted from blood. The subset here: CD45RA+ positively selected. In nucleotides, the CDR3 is TGTGCCAGCAGTGACCGGGACAGGGGCTGGGACACTGAAGCTTTCTTT. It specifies CASSDRDRGWDTEAFF.